These T cell receptor beta chains were read from a single sample in a study of blood T cells in healthy people across ages. TCRdb re-called the 5' RACE reads through MiXCR, storing one row per CDR3 protein. The repertoire holds about 1.6 million distinct CDR3 sequences, with around 35% as singletons. The specimen sequenced was blood. Receptor source: a woman aged 25 to 39 in good health. Both conserved end residues are part of each CDR3. A D gene is named only where the DNA matches it firmly. Clone size is shown for a subset of rows, as once, few, many or a class of expanded clone.

j_call v_call d_call clone_size cdr3_nt cdr3_aa
TRBJ2-5 TRBV4-1 NA NA TGCGCCAGCAGCCAAGGAAATGGGCGGCTAGCGAGGAGAGGGACCCAGTACTTC CASSQGNGRLARRGTQYF
TRBJ2-1 TRBV7-2 TRBD2 few TGTGCCAGCAGCTCTAGCGGGGTTCGATGGTTCTTC CASSSSGVRWFF
TRBJ2-7 TRBV6-1 NA NA TGTGCCAGCAGTGACCACCTGAGCTACGAGCAGTACTTC CASSDHLSYEQYF
TRBJ1-2 TRBV20-1 NA many TGCAGTGCTAGAGATCTCGAGGTGGATGGCTACACCTTC CSARDLEVDGYTF
TRBJ1-1 TRBV20-1 NA NA TGCAGTGCTAGCCTGGCTACTGAAGCTTTCTTT CSASLATEAFF
TRBJ1-1 TRBV11-2 TRBD1 NA TGTGCCAGCAGCTCTCGCAGGGGGCGCGGCACTGAAGCTTTCTTT CASSSRRGRGTEAFF
TRBJ1-5 TRBV7-9 TRBD1 NA TGCGCCAGCAGCTTCTGGGGGGGACAGGGAGGCAATCAGCCCCAGCATTTT CASSFWGGQGGNQPQHF
TRBJ1-6 TRBV6-1 NA few TGTGCCATCCTCCTAACGGGCAACCTAAACTATTCACCCCTCCACTTT CAILLTGNLNYSPLHF
TRBJ2-4 TRBV5-8 NA few TGTGCCAGCGGGAACCGGGCCACAAACATTCAGTACTTC CASGNRATNIQYF
TRBJ1-1 TRBV4-1 TRBD1 few TGCGCCAGCAGCCAAGTGCAGGGAAACGACAGGGGACGTGGAGCTTTCTTT CASSQVQGNDRGRGAFF
TRBJ2-7 TRBV7-9 TRBD2 few TGTGCCAGCAGCTACCGCGGGAGTCCCTACGAGCAGTACTTC CASSYRGSPYEQYF
TRBJ2-3 TRBV20-1 TRBD1 NA TGCGGTGCCGCCTGGACAGGGGCAGATACGCAGTATTTT CGAAWTGADTQYF
TRBJ1-2 TRBV3-1 NA NA TGTGCCAGCAACGGGCCCAGACGGGGTGGCAACACCTTC CASNGPRRGGNTF
TRBJ2-5 TRBV20-1 TRBD2 few TGCAGTGCTACCCTAGCGGGAGGCTCCCGAACCCTACAAGAGACCCAGTACTTC CSATLAGGSRTLQETQYF
TRBJ2-2 TRBV14 NA NA TGTGCCAGCAGCCATTTTGCCGGGGAGCTGTTTTTT CASSHFAGELFF
TRBJ1-5 TRBV28 TRBD1 NA TGTGCCAGCAGTTCACCGGGACAGAAATATCAGCCCCAGCATTTT CASSSPGQKYQPQHF
TRBJ2-7 TRBV9 NA few TGTGCCAGCAGCGGTCCGGGGCGAGCCTACGAGCAGTACTTC CASSGPGRAYEQYF
TRBJ2-1 TRBV20-1 TRBD2 NA TGCAGTGCTAGAGACCCCACGGGACTAGCGGGAGCTTTCAATGAGCAGTTCTTC CSARDPTGLAGAFNEQFF
TRBJ2-7 TRBV11-2 NA few TGTGCCAGCAGCTTAGGAGGCCGACAGTTTTCCTACGAGCAGTACTTC CASSLGGRQFSYEQYF
TRBJ1-1 TRBV4-1 NA once TGCGCCAGCAGCCAACCTCTACAGGGAAATGAAGCTTTCTTT CASSQPLQGNEAFF
TRBJ2-3 TRBV12-3/TRBV12-4 TRBD2 NA TGTGCCAGCAGAACCTTGGGACTAGGAAACACTAGACCTGAAATTGATGCGCAGTATTTT CASRTLGLGNTRPEIDAQYF
TRBJ2-7 TRBV28 NA many TGTGCCAGCAGTTTGTCGGGCAGAGACTACGAGCAGTACTTC CASSLSGRDYEQYF
TRBJ2-5 TRBV12-3/TRBV12-4 NA few TGTGCCAGCAGTTTCCAGCGGAGGGGGGAGACCCAGTACTTC CASSFQRRGETQYF
TRBJ2-2 TRBV20-1 TRBD2 NA TGCAGTGCTAGAACCGGGACTAGCGCGACCGGGGAGCTGTTTTTT CSARTGTSATGELFF
TRBJ2-5 TRBV5-5 NA many TGTGCCAGCAGTATTAGACAGTGGGAGACCCAGTACTTC CASSIRQWETQYF
TRBJ2-5 TRBV3-1 TRBD2 few TGTGCCAGCAGCCAAGGCCGTACTAGCGGGAGGGAGACCCAGTACTTC CASSQGRTSGRETQYF
TRBJ2-7 TRBV10-3 TRBD2 few TGTGCCATCAGTGAAGTGGCGGGGGGGACCTACGAGCAGTACTTC CAISEVAGGTYEQYF
TRBJ2-7 TRBV20-1 TRBD2 NA TGCAGTGCGGCTCGTGGGACTAATTTCGACGAGCAGTACTTC CSAARGTNFDEQYF
TRBJ2-5 TRBV2 TRBD2 few TGTGCCAGCAGTGAAATCGAAATAGGACTAGCCGGGACCCAGTACTTC CASSEIEIGLAGTQYF
TRBJ2-7 TRBV6-1 NA NA TGTGCCGTACGACGCTACGAGCAGTACTTC CAVRRYEQYF
TRBJ2-7 TRBV7-9 NA NA TGTGCCAGCAGTTGGAGAGATCGCAACGAGCAGTACTTC CASSWRDRNEQYF
TRBJ2-5 TRBV20-1 NA many TGCAGTGCTAGGGGCGGTTTAGCGGTACAAGAGACCCAGTACTTC CSARGGLAVQETQYF
TRBJ2-2 TRBV7-2 NA few TGTGCCAGCAGCTTATTGGGACTCAACACCGGGGAGCTGTTTTTT CASSLLGLNTGELFF
TRBJ2-7 TRBV7-2 NA NA TGTGCCAGCAGCTTAGATAGCTCGACCTCCTCGTTAGAGCAGTACTTC CASSLDSSTSSLEQYF
TRBJ2-3 TRBV2 TRBD2 NA TGTGCCAGCAGACCTAGCGGCGTGCGGGATACGCAGTATTTT CASRPSGVRDTQYF
TRBJ1-2 TRBV20-1 NA NA TGCAGTGCTAGAGAGCTTGTGAGGGACTATGGCCACACCTTC CSARELVRDYGHTF
TRBJ2-3 TRBV7-2 NA few TGTGCCAGCAGCTTCCACGACACAAGAAGCAGTACAGATACGCAGTATTTT CASSFHDTRSSTDTQYF
TRBJ2-7 TRBV7-7 TRBD1 NA TGTGCCAGCATCCCGGGACAGCCGACCTACGAGCAGTACTTC CASIPGQPTYEQYF
TRBJ2-1 TRBV7-9 NA NA TGTGCCAGCAAAGCAGGGATCTCCTACAATGAGCAGTTCTTC CASKAGISYNEQFF
TRBJ2-5 TRBV12-3/TRBV12-4 NA few TGTGCCAGCAGTTTAAGCCCCACTGGCAGGGGGACCCAGTACTTC CASSLSPTGRGTQYF
TRBJ2-3 TRBV24-1 NA NA TGTGCCACCAGTGATTCCTCGGGAGAAATCACAGATACGCAGTATTTT CATSDSSGEITDTQYF
TRBJ2-3 TRBV9 NA NA TGTGCCAGCAGCCCTAAATTCCTAACAGATACGCAGTATTTT CASSPKFLTDTQYF
TRBJ2-7 TRBV5-6 NA NA TGTGCCAGCAGCTTGGGGACAGCCTCCTACAATGAGCAGTACTTC CASSLGTASYNEQYF
TRBJ1-6 TRBV5-1 TRBD1 NA TGCGCCACCAGGGACAGGGAGCGAAGTAATTCACCCCTCCACTTT CATRDRERSNSPLHF
TRBJ1-1 TRBV28 NA NA TGTGCCAGCAGTTTATATCCGGATGCTGAAGCTTTCTTT CASSLYPDAEAFF
TRBJ2-5 TRBV5-1 TRBD1 NA TGCGCCAGCAGCTGGGGACAGGTCGAACACAAGCAGTACTTC CASSWGQVEHKQYF
TRBJ2-4 TRBV5-1 NA NA TGCGCCAGCAGCTTAGCGGTTTCAAACATTCAGTACTTC CASSLAVSNIQYF